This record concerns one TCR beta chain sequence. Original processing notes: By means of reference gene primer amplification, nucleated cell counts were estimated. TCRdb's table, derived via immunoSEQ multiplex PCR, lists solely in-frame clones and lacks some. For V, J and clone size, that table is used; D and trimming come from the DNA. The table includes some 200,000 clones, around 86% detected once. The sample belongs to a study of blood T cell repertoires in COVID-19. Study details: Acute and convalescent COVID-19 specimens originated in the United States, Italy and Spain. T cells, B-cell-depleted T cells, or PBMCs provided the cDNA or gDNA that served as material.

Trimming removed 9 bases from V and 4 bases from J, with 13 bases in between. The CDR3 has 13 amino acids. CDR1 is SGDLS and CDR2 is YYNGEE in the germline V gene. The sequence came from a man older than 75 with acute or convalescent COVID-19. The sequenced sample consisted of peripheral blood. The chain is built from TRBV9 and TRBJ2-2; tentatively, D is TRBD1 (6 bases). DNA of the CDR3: TGTGCCACCAGAGGCAGGGGCACCGGGGAGCTGTTTTTT. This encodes CATRGRGTGELFF.